This entry features one TCR beta chain sequence. Preparing the TCRbeta library involved the use of unique molecular identifiers. TCRdb re-called the PCR reads with MiXCR, one entry per CDR3 protein. The sample lists around 700,000 distinct CDR3 sequences, around 14% occurring once. This entry comes from a study of T-cell reconstitution after alpha-beta-depleted transplantation in children. V gave up 3 bases and J gave up 6 bases; unmatched junction bases: 12. This CDR3 contains 16 residues. Germline V gene lookup returns CDR1 MNHEY and CDR2 SMNVEV (reference sequence). The source of this sequence is a girl aged 2-10 years with congenital amegakaryocytic thrombocytopenia, due to receive a stem cell transplant. Material: PBMCs, obtained before TCRalphabeta/CD19-depleted stem cell transplant. The chain links TRBV27 to TRBJ2-3; 7 nucleotides align to TRBD2. CDR3 coding DNA: TGTGCCAGCAGTTTCCTAATTGCGGGAGACCCGGATACGCAGTATTTT. Encoded protein: CASSFLIAGDPDTQYF.